This TCR beta chain derives from a study of shared T cell receptors in the human thymus. Germline V gene data show CDR1 as MDHEN and CDR2 as SYDVKM. V lost 7 bases and J lost 6, with 10 bases in between. The CDR3 length is 12 residues. TCRdb's copy holds only in-frame clones and misses some; the assay was immunoSEQ multiplex PCR. The sample lists hundreds of thousands of clones; 95% were seen once. The sequenced sample consisted of thymocytes. The rearrangement links TRBV28 to TRBJ1-3; weak D call: TRBD1 (6 bases). This receptor was taken from a human donor. The CDR3 spells CASKKGENTIYF. CDR3 nucleotides: TGTGCCAGCAAAAAGGGGGAAAACACCATATATTTT.